Listed here are 23 T cell receptor beta chains from one sample, sequenced in a study of cytomegalovirus exposure and HLA in healthy donors. PCR was performed using 60 Vbeta and 13 Jbeta primers. Clones were read by immunoSEQ multiplex PCR, and TCRdb kept only the in-frame ones, dropping some. The sample includes roughly 100,000 clones, about 80% of them seen just once. The sample consisted of PBMCs. The receptors were gathered from a man aged 30 to 39 in good health and CMV-seronegative.

The chain has TRBV9 and TRBJ1-3, with no clear D. From germline, CDR1 is SGDLS and CDR2 YYNGEE. V was trimmed by 0 bases and J by 4 bases, leaving 11 bases between them. This CDR3 has 15 residues. The CDR3 reads CASSVAGNTGNTIYF. Here the CDR3 DNA reads TGTGCCAGCAGCGTAGCGGGAAACACAGGAAACACCATATATTTT.

This chain's CDR3 is CASSKGCAGGLGSTDTQYF. Written as DNA, the CDR3 is TGTGCCAGCAGCAAAGGGTGCGCGGGAGGGCTTGGGAGCACAGATACGCAGTATTTT. The chain links TRBV21-1 to TRBJ2-3; the table calls TRBD2, which could not be checked here. TRBV21-1 is tagged as a pseudogene. This CDR3 spans 19 amino acids.

In DNA, the CDR3 is TGTGCCAGCAGTAAGGGGCCGGGACAGAATAGCAATCAGCCCCAGCATTTT. Protein sequence: CASSKGPGQNSNQPQHF. V usage is TRBV27 and J usage is TRBJ1-5; TRBD1 matches 7 bases. The junction had 10 bases not matched to a gene; V was cut back by 5 bases and J by 0 bases. CDR3 length: 17 amino acids. CDR1 MNHEY and CDR2 SMNVEV come from the germline V gene (reference sequence).

The V and J genes are TRBV15 and TRBJ2-1; the D gene is possibly TRBD1 (6 bases). Germline CDR1 is LNHNV and CDR2 is YYDKDF (reference sequence). The length of the CDR3 is 14 residues. Trimming took off 3 bases at V and 2 bases at J, with 8 bases between the two ends. Written as DNA, the CDR3 is TGTGCCACCAGCAGGGACAGTCCCTACAATGAGCAGTTCTTC. Amino acid sequence: CATSRDSPYNEQFF.

With respect to this clone: Relative to the germline gene, one junction end is altered; a read error may explain this. The rearrangement links TRBV7-9 to TRBJ2-7, with 8 bases identical to TRBD1. This CDR3 has 14 amino acids. CDR1 SEHNR and CDR2 FQNEAQ come from the germline V gene (reference sequence). The CDR3 loop is CSSSRGQVSYEQYF. CDR3 sequence (DNA): TGTTCCAGCAGCCGGGGACAGGTATCCTACGAGCAGTACTTC.

The V gene is TRBV28, the J gene TRBJ1-2, with D uncertain. Germline V gives CDR1 MDHEN, CDR2 SYDVKM. The CDR3 sequence is 14 residues long. The V and J ends lost 1 base and 2 bases respectively, with 8 bases between them. The CDR3: CASSLSRENYGYTF. In DNA form, the CDR3 reads TGTGCCAGCAGTTTATCACGGGAGAACTATGGCTACACCTTC.

This clone came up a few times. The chain carries TRBV5-6 and TRBJ2-7; perhaps TRBD1 as D (5 bases). Trimming removed 1 base at V and 3 bases at J, with 11 bases between. CDR1 is SGHDT, CDR2 YYEEEE, per germline. The CDR3 length is 14 residues. In DNA form, the CDR3 reads TGTGCCAGCAGCTTGCGACAGCATATCTACGAGCAGTACTTC. Encoded protein: CASSLRQHIYEQYF.

This rearrangement joins TRBV6-4 to TRBJ1-2, with D hard to call. The CDR3 has 13 amino acids. Germline-derived CDR1 and CDR2 are MRHNA and SNTAGT. V was shortened by 2 bases and J by 4 bases, with 8 bases between the two germline ends. The CDR3 nucleotides are TGTGCCAGCAGTGACGGAGAGCCCTATGGCTACACCTTC. Translating gives CASSDGEPYGYTF.

This clone was counted a few times. The chain carries TRBV6-1 and TRBJ2-7; tentative D call: TRBD2 (6 bases). Germline loops: CDR1 MNHNS, CDR2 SASEGT. Trimming stripped 7 bases from V and 6 bases from J, with 28 bases between. The CDR3 is 17 amino acids. CDR3 loop: CASNDGTPKTRKSEQYF. As DNA, the CDR3 is TGTGCCAGCAATGACGGGACTCCCAAAACCCGAAAATCCGAGCAGTACTTC.

The gene calls are TRBV5-4 and TRBJ1-2; possible D gene TRBD1, 6 bases. Between the trimmed V and J ends, which lost 0 bases and 0 bases, there was a span of 18 bases. Germline V gene data show CDR1 as SGHNT and CDR2 as YYREEE (reference sequence). There are 18 residues in the CDR3. CDR3 region: CASSLAGVGATANYGYTF. The DNA for the CDR3 is TGTGCCAGCAGCTTGGCCGGGGTGGGGGCAACCGCTAACTATGGCTACACCTTC.

The V and J genes are TRBV5-8 and TRBJ2-3; possibly TRBD2 for D (5 bases). This CDR3 is 14 amino acids long. CDR1 SGHTS and CDR2 YDEGEE come from the germline V gene. The V end was cut by 4 bases, the J end by 4 bases, with 13 bases between. CDR3 protein: CASSVTRISDTQYF. CDR3 nucleotides: TGTGCCAGCAGCGTCACTAGGATCTCAGATACGCAGTATTTT.

The rearrangement joins TRBV10-3 to TRBJ2-5; the match to TRBD2 covers 9 bases. The J segment lost 5 bases and the V segment lost 6 bases, leaving 7 bases of the junction unmatched. The CDR3 is made up of 14 amino acids. The germline V gene encodes CDR1 ENHRY and CDR2 SYGVKD. CDR3 nucleotides: TGTGCCATCAGCGGCGGGGGGGCCGGTGAGACCCAGTACTTC. It encodes CAISGGGAGETQYF.

The chain recombines TRBV2 with TRBJ1-5; D may be TRBD1 (6 bases). The V gene lost 4 bases and the J gene lost 1 base, with 8 bases spanning the gap. Germline CDR1 reads SNHLY; CDR2 reads FYNNEI. This CDR3 region has 14 residues. DNA of the CDR3: TGTGCCAGCAGTGCTGGACAGAGCAATCAGCCCCAGCATTTT. It specifies CASSAGQSNQPQHF.

This clone showed up just a few times. The rearrangement links TRBV10-2 to TRBJ1-1; D is ambiguous. V lost 3 bases and J lost 8, with 13 bases in between. CDR3 length: 13 amino acids. In germline, CDR1 is WSHSY, CDR2 SAAADI. CDR3 sequence reads: CASSDPSPPEAFF. The DNA of the CDR3 is TGCGCCAGCAGTGACCCCTCCCCCCCCGAAGCTTTCTTT.

The chain carries TRBV6-6 and TRBJ1-1, with D perhaps TRBD1 (5 bases). Germline CDR1 is MNHNY and CDR2 is SVGAGI (reference sequence). CDR3 length: 16 amino acids. Trimming left V 4 bases short and J 5 bases short, with 20 bases between. The CDR3 DNA follows: TGTGCCAGCAGTTCTGTCGGTGGGGCCGACAGAACTGAAGCTTTCTTT. It encodes CASSSVGGADRTEAFF.

The V gene is TRBV27, the J gene TRBJ2-7, with TRBD2 identical over 13 bases. The V and J ends lost 2 bases and 10 bases, in that order; junction bases with no gene match: 8. The CDR3 loop spans 15 amino acids. CDR1 MNHEY and CDR2 SMNVEV come from the germline V gene (reference sequence). CDR3 sequence reads: CASSLAGTSGTRQYF. The CDR3 DNA reads TGTGCCAGCAGTTTAGCCGGGACTAGCGGGACGAGACAGTACTTC.

On this clone itself: At one boundary the junction diverges from the germline segment, which might be a read error. V and J are TRBV7-8 and TRBJ1-5; D is uncertain. Looked up from germline, CDR1 is SGHVS and CDR2 is FQNEAQ. This CDR3 region has 15 residues. The CDR3 spells CASSLSWEDGIRLDF. Written as DNA, the CDR3 is TGTGCCAGCAGCTTATCGTGGGAGGACGGGATACGCTTGGATTTT.

This rearrangement joins TRBV27 to TRBJ2-5, with 8 bases matching TRBD2. The CDR3 covers 17 residues. Germline V CDR1 and CDR2: MNHEY, SMNVEV (reference sequence). The V gene end was trimmed by 1 base and the J gene end by 4 bases; junction bases not matched to a gene: 11. In nucleotides, the CDR3 is TGTGCCAGCAGTTTATATCCCATTAGCGGGATCCGAGAGACCCAGTACTTC. It translates to CASSLYPISGIRETQYF.

The genes are TRBV7-6 and TRBJ1-4; D gene uncertain. Germline CDR1 reads SGHVS; CDR2 reads FNYEAQ. V was cut by 4 bases and J by 7 bases, with 13 bases left in between. CDR3 length: 14 amino acids. The CDR3 spells CASSSGEGSEKLFF. The CDR3 coding sequence is TGTGCCAGCAGCTCCGGGGAGGGTAGTGAAAAACTGTTTTTT. The variable domain in full, with the rest retrieved from reference TRBV7-6 and TRBJ1-4, is GAGVSQSPRYKVTKRGQDVALRCDPISGHVSLYWYRQALGQGPEFLTYFNYEAQQDKSGLPNDRFSAERPEGSISTLTIQRTEQRDSAMYRCASSSGEGSEKLFFGSGTQLSVL.

This clone showed up just once. The CDR3 DNA reads TGTGCCAGTAGTATAGACTCTAGCGGGGTCGCAGATACGCAGTATTTT. Amino acid sequence: CASSIDSSGVADTQYF. The genes are TRBV19 and TRBJ2-3, with 9 bases aligning to TRBD2. Germline lookup yields CDR1 LNHDA and CDR2 SQIVND (reference sequence). Trimming cost V 0 bases and J 4 bases; bases outside gene matches: 5. The CDR3 extends over 16 amino acids.

The chain has TRBV6-5 and TRBJ2-4; 8 bases align to TRBD1. Germline V gene sequence: CDR1 MNHEY, CDR2 SVGAGI. The CDR3 runs to 13 residues. The ends lost 8 bases at V and 6 bases at J; junction bases unmatched: 6. The CDR3 DNA follows: TGTGCCAGCCGACCGACAGGGGCAAACATTCAGTACTTC. Translating gives CASRPTGANIQYF.

This chain links TRBV21-1 with TRBJ1-5. TRBV21-1 is a recognized pseudogene. CDR3 length: 13 amino acids. The CDR3 loop is CASMRRAFEPQHF. In DNA form, the CDR3 reads TGTGCCAGCATGAGGAGGGCGTTCGAGCCCCAGCATTTT.

The V call is TRBV6-1, the J call TRBJ2-3; TRBD1 is a possible D gene (5 bases). The length of the CDR3 is 15 residues. Per germline, CDR1 MNHNS and CDR2 SASEGT. Trimming cost V 2 bases and J 5 bases, with 14 bases left between them. CDR3 DNA sequence: TGTGCCAGCAGTGAAAGACAGCAGCGAGGAGATACGCAGTATTTT. It encodes CASSERQQRGDTQYF.